This T cell receptor (beta chain) emerged from a study of blood T cell repertoires in COVID-19. Study summary: PBMCs, B-cell-depleted T cells, or T cells were the source of the cDNA or gDNA that made up the material.

Seattle participants joined during active infection and were tracked over time. How the authors handled the data: Amplification of reference gene primers provided the estimated nucleated cell counts. The method was immunoSEQ multiplex PCR; TCRdb's version includes in-frame clones alone and lacks a portion of them. The V and J calls and clone size come from that table; D and trimming were worked out from the DNA. The top ten clones hold roughly 10% of a sample with a few hundred thousand clones, 88% of them seen once. This TCR derives from a woman aged 65 to 85 with COVID-19, enrolled during active disease. Sequenced input: peripheral blood.

This chain's CDR3 is CASSRQGWYGYTF. The CDR3 DNA is TGTGCCAGCAGCCGACAGGGTTGGTATGGCTACACCTTC. The chain carries TRBV5-6 and TRBJ1-2; TRBD1 matches at 7 bases. From germline, CDR1 is SGHDT and CDR2 YYEEEE. This CDR3 is 13 amino acids long. The V and J ends lost 4 bases and 5 bases, in that order; junction bases with no gene match: 5.